This is a list of T cell receptor beta chains from one sample in a study of regulatory T cells in long-lasting Graves disease. From the multiplex PCR reads, TCRdb called clonotypes with MiXCR, one entry per CDR3 protein. Of 550,000 to 650,000 distinct CDR3 sequences in the sample, 15% to 20% were seen once. The sample also formed part of further work on T cells in Graves' hyperthyroidism and ophthalmopathy.

The input for sequencing was peripheral blood mononuclear cells (PBMCs), taken at new diagnosis, from a patient treated with antithyroid drugs. All receptors derive from a man between 18 and 29 years old with Graves disease. CDR3s include the opening cysteine and the closing phenylalanine or tryptophan. The D gene is left open where the match is weak. Some rows have no size entry. The others give once, few or many, or a class for an expanded clone.

j_call	clone_size	d_call	v_call	cdr3_nt	cdr3_aa
TRBJ1-2	-	-	TRBV27	TGTGCCAGCAGAGTTAAGGGCTCCCTCGGGGGCTACACCTTC	CASRVKGSLGGYTF
TRBJ2-3	-	TRBD2	TRBV14	TGTGCCAGCAGCTCCCTCACTAGCGGAGTGCTTGTTACGCAGTATTTT	CASSSLTSGVLVTQYF
TRBJ2-4	-	TRBD2	TRBV6-2/TRBV6-3	TGTGCCAGCAGCTCTCCTAAAGCGGGAGAGGACATTCAGTACTTC	CASSSPKAGEDIQYF
TRBJ2-1	many	-	TRBV20-1	TGCAGTGCTAGGAAGGAAAAGGGCCGGGTGAATGAGCAGTTCTTC	CSARKEKGRVNEQFF
TRBJ2-1	many	-	TRBV7-2	TGTGCCAGCAGCTCCACCCGGACAAGGTGGAGCTCCTACAATGAGCAGTTCTTC	CASSSTRTRWSSYNEQFF
TRBJ2-4	many	-	TRBV7-8	TGTGCCAGCAGCCCCCAGACAGGGAGGGCCATTCAGTACTTC	CASSPQTGRAIQYF
TRBJ1-6	many	-	TRBV12-3/TRBV12-4	TGTGCCAGCAGTTTAGTCGTTGAGGGACCCCTCCACTTT	CASSLVVEGPLHF
TRBJ2-1	many	TRBD2	TRBV5-1	TGCGCCAGCAGCGCCCCCCCTAGCGGGAGCCGTGGCGAGCAGTTCTTC	CASSAPPSGSRGEQFF
TRBJ2-6	few	-	TRBV15	TGTGCCACCAGCAGAGCGGCAGGCGTTTTCTCTGGGGCCAACGTCCTGACTTTC	CATSRAAGVFSGANVLTF
TRBJ2-3	-	TRBD2	TRBV9	TGTGCCAGCAGCGTAGAGAGTAGCGGGGTTTACACAGATACGCAGTATTTT	CASSVESSGVYTDTQYF
TRBJ1-2	many	TRBD1	TRBV28	TGTGCCAGCTACACCTCGGGACAGGCCTATGGCTACACCTTC	CASYTSGQAYGYTF
TRBJ1-1	many	-	TRBV29-1	TGCAGCGTTGCGGCGGGGTGGGGCATGAACACTGAAGCTTTCTTT	CSVAAGWGMNTEAFF
TRBJ2-1	-	TRBD2	TRBV13	TGTGCCAGCAGCTTAGAAGTAGCGGGTGCCTACGAGCAGTTCTTC	CASSLEVAGAYEQFF
TRBJ2-3	-	TRBD1	TRBV12-5	TGTGCTAGTGGTCGGGACAGGGGGTCGACGACCACAGATACGCAGTATTTT	CASGRDRGSTTTDTQYF
TRBJ2-3	-	TRBD2	TRBV13	TGTGCCAGCAGCTCTACAGCGGGAGTCACAGATACGCAGTATTTT	CASSSTAGVTDTQYF
TRBJ1-4	-	TRBD1	TRBV12-3/TRBV12-4	TGTGCCAGCAGCCCAACAGGGGGGGGAGAAAAACTGTTTTTT	CASSPTGGGEKLFF
TRBJ1-1	few	TRBD1	TRBV9	TGTGCCAGCAGTGACAGGGTTGACACTGAAGCTTTCTTT	CASSDRVDTEAFF
TRBJ2-1	many	TRBD1	TRBV11-1	TGTGCCAGCAGCTTCTCTAGGACAGGCGACAGTGAGCAGTTCTTC	CASSFSRTGDSEQFF
TRBJ1-1	many	-	TRBV7-8	TGTGCCAGCAGCCCCAGGGTGAACACTGAAGCTTTCTTT	CASSPRVNTEAFF
TRBJ2-1	-	TRBD1	TRBV20-1	TGCAGTGCTAGCTCCAGGGGGCTCAATGAGCAGTTCTTC	CSASSRGLNEQFF
TRBJ1-1	few	-	TRBV25-1	TGTGCCAGCACCAGAAGCTCGAACACTGAAGCTTTCTTT	CASTRSSNTEAFF
TRBJ2-1	-	TRBD1	TRBV24-1	TGTGCCACCAGTGACGACGACAGGGGCGTGAGGAATGAGCAGTTCTTC	CATSDDDRGVRNEQFF
TRBJ2-5	few	TRBD1	TRBV19	TGTGCCAGTAGTCGAGGGACAGGGGGGCTCCAAGAGACCCAGTACTTC	CASSRGTGGLQETQYF
TRBJ2-2	few	-	TRBV6-2/TRBV6-3	TGTGCCAGCTGCTCTAGATCCGGGGAGCTGTTTTTT	CASCSRSGELFF
TRBJ1-1	many	-	TRBV28	TGTGCCAGCAGTCAGAAATCGGGGCCCCGTCGGACTGAAGCTTTCTTT	CASSQKSGPRRTEAFF
TRBJ1-5	-	TRBD1	TRBV7-9	TGTGCCAGCAGCTTAGCCGCGGGACAGGGGGCTTCATATAGCAATCAGCCCCAGCATTTT	CASSLAAGQGASYSNQPQHF
TRBJ2-5	many	TRBD2	TRBV5-6	TGTGCCAGCAGCTTGGCGCTAGCGGGAGGGGAGACCCAGTACTTC	CASSLALAGGETQYF
TRBJ1-6	few	-	TRBV7-9	TGTGCCAGCAGTCAAAGGGGTTCACCCCTCCACTTT	CASSQRGSPLHF
TRBJ2-2	-	TRBD2	TRBV3-1	TGTGCCAGCAGCCAAGCTAGCGGGATCGCCACCAGGGAGCTGTTTTTT	CASSQASGIATRELFF
TRBJ2-7	many	-	TRBV6-1	TGTGCCAGCAGTGAGAGGGGGGGTTCCTTCTCCTCCTACGAGCAGTACTTC	CASSERGGSFSSYEQYF
TRBJ2-7	many	-	TRBV15	TGTGCCACCAGCCCGGGCCTTTTCGGGTACGAGCAGTACTTC	CATSPGLFGYEQYF
TRBJ2-5	many	-	TRBV24-1	TGTGCCACCAGTGACCCGACAGAGCCCATTGAGACCCAGTACTTC	CATSDPTEPIETQYF
TRBJ1-2	many	-	TRBV20-1	TGCAGTGCTAGAGACCTCGATAACTATGGCTACACCTTC	CSARDLDNYGYTF
TRBJ2-5	many	-	TRBV6-1	TGTGCCAGCAGGGGCCGTAGGACCCAGTACTTC	CASRGRRTQYF
TRBJ2-5	many	-	TRBV28	TGTGCCAGCAGTTTATCCTGGGGGACCGACGATCATGTGAGCCAGTACTTC	CASSLSWGTDDHVSQYF
TRBJ2-5	-	-	TRBV11-2	TGTGCCAGCTCCCCAAACCACCAAGAGACCCAGCACTTC	CASSPNHQETQHF
TRBJ2-7	many	TRBD1	TRBV27	TGTGCCAGCAGTTGGGACAGTTCCGACTACGAGCAGTACTTC	CASSWDSSDYEQYF
TRBJ1-1	many	-	TRBV27	TGTGCCAGCCCCTCCTCGAGACTGGGCACTGAAGCTTTCTTT	CASPSSRLGTEAFF
TRBJ2-1	many	-	TRBV11-2	TGTGCCAGCAGCTCCCCGAGGGCTTACGATGAGCAGTTCTTC	CASSSPRAYDEQFF
TRBJ1-5	many	-	TRBV7-8	TGTGCCAGCAGTTTTACAGGGACGGGTCAGCCCCAGCATTTT	CASSFTGTGQPQHF
TRBJ2-1	-	TRBD2	TRBV27	TGTGCCAGCAGTTTATTAAAGGTAGCGGGGGGTGAGGAGCAGTTCTTC	CASSLLKVAGGEEQFF
TRBJ2-2	-	TRBD2	TRBV7-9	TGTGCCAGCAGTACTCCTACTAGCGGGAACACCGGGGAGCTGTTTTTT	CASSTPTSGNTGELFF
TRBJ1-5	many	-	TRBV12-3/TRBV12-4	TGTGCCAGCAGTATGGGGGGGGGCAATCAGCCCCAGCATTTT	CASSMGGGNQPQHF
TRBJ2-7	-	-	TRBV4-1	TGCGCCAGCAGCCTCAAAGAATCCCCGGGGGAAGGTTACGAGCAGTACTTC	CASSLKESPGEGYEQYF
TRBJ1-1	-	-	TRBV19	TGTGCCAGTACATCAGGGGAGAACACTGAAGCTTTCTTT	CASTSGENTEAFF
TRBJ2-7	-	TRBD2	TRBV4-1	TGCGCCAGCAGCCGAGCGGGAGGCGTCCCCGAGCAGTACTTC	CASSRAGGVPEQYF
TRBJ2-3	many	-	TRBV18	TGTGCCAGCTCACCACCGACCCCTTCGGATACGCAGTATTTT	CASSPPTPSDTQYF
TRBJ2-2	few	-	TRBV3-1	TGTGCCAGCAGGTTGGCGGGCACCGGGGAGCTGTTTTTT	CASRLAGTGELFF
TRBJ2-1	-	-	TRBV19	TGTGCCAGTAATCAGGGGATGGACTACAATGAGCAGTTCTTC	CASNQGMDYNEQFF